These 5 T cell receptor beta chains share one sample of origin, sequenced in a study of CD8 T cells in ankylosing spondylitis. These receptors are not linked to any known antigen. TCRdb recomputed calls from the 5' RACE reads with MiXCR, one row per CDR3 protein. Here the sample spans roughly 470,000 distinct CDR3 sequences, 25% to 30% being singletons. Study-wide points: Ankylosing spondylitis blood appeared to carry a characteristic TCR beta motif of roughly eight highly homologous variants.

Source material: blood, either unsorted or a sorted T cell fraction (not recorded which). The source of these receptors is a male donor with ankylosing spondylitis.

The sample holds a few counts of this clonotype. Written as DNA, the CDR3 is TGTGCCAGCAGCTTATTCGACCGAACAGGCAATCAGCCCCAGCATTTT. Protein: CASSLFDRTGNQPQHF. This sequence joins TRBV7-8 and TRBJ1-5; unclear D gene. The CDR3 spans 16 residues. The V gene lost 2 bases and the J gene lost 2 bases, with 13 bases spanning the gap. In germline, CDR1 is SGHVS, CDR2 FQNEAQ.

This chain connects TRBV5-1 to TRBJ2-6; D is perhaps TRBD2 (5 bases). Germline-derived CDR1 and CDR2 are SGHRS and YFSETQ. CDR3 length equals 16 residues. V was shortened by 7 bases and J by 0 bases, with 14 bases between the two germline ends. The CDR3 loop is CASGSVIYSGANVLTF. CDR3 DNA sequence: TGCGCCAGCGGTAGCGTGATCTACTCTGGGGCCAACGTCCTGACTTTC.

The rearrangement joins TRBV6-1 to TRBJ1-2; D is unresolved. V gave up 2 bases and J gave up 3 bases, with 10 bases separating them. Per germline, CDR1 MNHNS and CDR2 SASEGT. The CDR3 is 14 residues long. This CDR3 reads CASSEFGEYYGYTF. In nucleotides, the CDR3 is TGTGCCAGCAGTGAATTCGGAGAGTACTATGGCTACACCTTC.

The CDR3 reads CASSLRDRSNYGYTF. CDR3 in DNA: TGTGCCAGCAGCTTGAGGGACAGGAGTAACTATGGCTACACCTTC. The rearrangement uses TRBV5-6 and TRBJ1-2, with 8 bases that match TRBD1. The germline V gene has CDR1 SGHDT and CDR2 YYEEEE. V gave up 1 base and J gave up 1 base; unmatched junction bases: 3. CDR3 length: 15 residues.

This clonotype was seen many times. This sequence joins TRBV24-1 and TRBJ2-5, with 12 bases aligning to TRBD2. Germline CDR1 and CDR2: KGHDR and SFDVKD. This CDR3 region has 16 residues. V shed 3 bases, J shed 5 bases, and the junction held 6 bases outside the gene matches. DNA for the CDR3: TGTGCCACCAGTGATCCGAGACTAGCGGGAGAGGAGACCCAGTACTTC. Amino acid sequence: CATSDPRLAGEETQYF.